This T cell receptor beta chain comes out of a study of cytomegalovirus exposure and HLA in healthy donors. PCR involved 60 Vbeta and 13 Jbeta primers. TCRdb's table, derived via immunoSEQ multiplex PCR, lists solely in-frame clones and lacks some. The repertoire has roughly 200,000 clones, approximately 90% of them found once; the top ten carry around 1%. Concerning this clone itself: Its antigen is not known.

CDR3 length equals 15 residues. Germline loops: CDR1 MGHRA, CDR2 YSYEKL. V lost 4 bases to trimming and J lost 3 bases; unmatched junction nucleotides: 7. Donors counted as nominally healthy when sampled, yet unrecorded immune exposures were likely. Findings of the study overall: Most of the TCR beta V segments (in an earlier analysis) were productive either about 87% or about 30% of the time. A later analysis linked a missense variant in DCLRE1C to the trimming of TCR beta V and J genes. Sequences of the TCR beta chain were said to predict the HLA-A and HLA-B alleles of most subjects accurately.

Material: PBMCs. This chain joins TRBV4-1 and TRBJ2-3; 7 nucleotides agree with TRBD1. The TCR comes from a boy younger than 10 in good health and CMV-seronegative. The chain's CDR3 is CASSLTGATTDTQYF. The CDR3 DNA reads TGCGCCAGCAGCCTAACAGGGGCTACGACAGATACGCAGTATTTT.